A single T cell receptor beta chain is shown here with its context. What it binds is not known. Primers included in the PCR were 60 Vbeta and 13 Jbeta primers. Sequencing was performed with immunoSEQ multiplex PCR; in TCRdb, only in-frame clones are kept and a portion is missing. The sample records about 95,000 clones, over 75% being singletons. The record originates from a study of cytomegalovirus exposure and HLA in healthy donors. Germline assignment: CDR1 MDHEN and CDR2 SYDVKM. The CDR3 spans 10 residues. Trimming left V 8 bases short and J 6 bases short, with 5 bases between. Study outcomes and limitations: Follow-up analysis found HLA locus-dependent TCR association rates, highest for DRB1 and lowest for HLA-C. A later analysis showed that HLA-associated TCR beta chains had undergone more clonal expansion than equally common others.

J is TRBJ1-5 and V is TRBV28; the D is unclear. Source material: PBMCs. The clonotype originates from a young man in good health and CMV-seropositive. Written as DNA, the CDR3 is TGTGCCAGCGGCTTTCAGCCCCAGCATTTT. Amino acid sequence: CASGFQPQHF.